This entry lists 12 T cell receptor beta chains sequenced from one sample in a study of blood T cell repertoires in COVID-19. TCRdb's table, derived via immunoSEQ multiplex PCR, lists solely in-frame clones and lacks some. The sample shows 150,000 or so clones, 87% of them seen only once. The sample taken for sequencing was peripheral blood. These receptor sequences come from a woman aged 45-65 years with acute or convalescent COVID-19.

V is TRBV3-1 (or the pseudogene TRBV3-2) and J is TRBJ1-5, with no clear D. Between the trimmed V and J ends, which lost 4 bases and 4 bases, there was a span of 8 bases. This CDR3 region has 13 residues. Germline assignment: CDR1 LGHDT and CDR2 YNNKEL (reference sequence). The CDR3 DNA follows: TGTGCCAGCAGCCCGAGCGAAAATCAGCCCCAGCATTTT. This encodes CASSPSENQPQHF.

The genes are TRBV18 and TRBJ2-3; D is perhaps TRBD1 (5 bases). This CDR3 region has 15 residues. Germline lookup yields CDR1 KGHSH and CDR2 LQKENI. With 5 bases removed from V and 4 bases from J, the gap between germline ends came to 16 bases. This CDR3 is CASSRGFDYADTQYF. CDR3 in DNA: TGTGCCAGCTCAAGGGGCTTTGATTACGCAGATACGCAGTATTTT.

In DNA, the CDR3 is TGTGCCAGTAGTATCGGTAGACAGGCTACCTACAATGAGCAGTTCTTC. Amino acids: CASSIGRQATYNEQFF. V and J are TRBV19 and TRBJ2-1, with a weak D call TRBD1 (6 bases). The CDR3 consists of 16 residues. The V and J ends lost 3 bases and 2 bases respectively, with 14 bases between them. Germline values: CDR1 LNHDA, CDR2 SQIVND (reference sequence).

CDR3 nucleotides: TGTGCCAGCAGCTTACGACTAGCGGGGGCCTACGAGCAGTACTTC. Protein product: CASSLRLAGAYEQYF. The chain has TRBV13 and TRBJ2-7; 12 nucleotides align to TRBD2. After removal of 2 bases from V and 2 bases from J, the junction contained 1 base not matched to a gene. CDR1 is PRHDT and CDR2 is FYEKMQ in the germline V gene (reference sequence). The CDR3 spans 15 residues.

J is TRBJ2-1 and V is TRBV29-1; 7 positions agree with TRBD2. Per the germline V gene, CDR1 is SQVTM and CDR2 is ANQGSEA. J was trimmed by 0 bases and V by 7 bases; bases with no gene match: 12. The length of the CDR3 is 16 residues. This chain's CDR3 is CSAGGGPSRSYNEQFF. The CDR3 nucleotides are TGCAGCGCCGGGGGAGGGCCCTCCCGCTCCTACAATGAGCAGTTCTTC.

The chain carries TRBV5-6 and TRBJ2-3; 7 bases match TRBD2. The V and J ends lost 3 bases and 11 bases, in that order; junction bases with no gene match: 6. The germline V gene encodes CDR1 SGHDT and CDR2 YYEEEE. This CDR3 is 12 amino acids long. The CDR3: CASSSYPGGQYF. The DNA of the CDR3 is TGTGCCAGCAGCTCTTATCCGGGGGGGCAGTATTTT.

The chain couples TRBV5-1 to TRBJ2-4, with 8 nucleotides matching TRBD2. This CDR3 contains 18 residues. Germline V gene lookup returns CDR1 SGHRS and CDR2 YFSETQ. Losses at the gene ends were 4 bases for V and 9 bases for J; bases not matched to a gene: 21. This chain's CDR3 is CASSPPRSGDAPEGIQYF. Written as DNA, the CDR3 is TGCGCCAGCAGCCCCCCCCGTAGCGGGGATGCACCCGAGGGCATTCAGTACTTC.

DNA for the CDR3: TGTGCCAGCAGTTTGCATCAGGGGGCAGATGGCTACACCTTC. Its protein is CASSLHQGADGYTF. The chain has TRBV28 and TRBJ1-2, with TRBD1 identical over 8 bases. CDR1 is MDHEN, CDR2 SYDVKM, per germline. Losses at the gene ends were 3 bases for V and 6 bases for J; bases not matched to a gene: 6. The CDR3 is 14 amino acids.

The chain couples TRBV3-1 (or the pseudogene TRBV3-2) to TRBJ1-1, with D perhaps TRBD1 (6 bases). V was trimmed by 1 base and J by 1 base, leaving 13 bases between them. Germline V gives CDR1 LGHDT, CDR2 YNNKEL (reference sequence). The CDR3 is 16 amino acids. The CDR3 sequence is CASSQGRGGANTEAFF. CDR3 nucleotide sequence: TGTGCCAGCAGCCAAGGGAGGGGGGGAGCGAACACTGAAGCTTTCTTT.

The J gene is TRBJ1-1, the V gene TRBV5-1; TRBD1 matches at 7 bases. The V gene end was trimmed by 4 bases and the J gene end by 5 bases; junction bases not matched to a gene: 11. Germline V gives CDR1 SGHRS, CDR2 YFSETQ. The CDR3 totals 15 residues. The CDR3 DNA follows: TGCGCCAGCAGCCCTACAACGACAGGGTGGACTGAAGCTTTCTTT. Translated: CASSPTTTGWTEAFF.

The chain links TRBV11-2 to TRBJ1-6, with D possibly TRBD1 on 5 matching bases. CDR1 is SGHAT, CDR2 FQNNGV, per germline. Between the trimmed V and J ends, which lost 7 bases and 8 bases, there was a span of 15 bases. CDR3 length: 14 residues. The CDR3 nucleotides are TGTGCCAGCACCCTCGGGGGGAGGGATTCACCCCTCCACTTT. Its translation: CASTLGGRDSPLHF.

The rearrangement joins TRBV6-5 to TRBJ2-3; D is perhaps TRBD2 (6 bases). The germline V gene encodes CDR1 MNHEY and CDR2 SVGAGI. V lost 7 bases and J lost 1, with 15 bases in between. The CDR3 is 15 amino acids. CDR3 sequence reads: CASTVNRERTDTQYF. CDR3 bases: TGTGCCAGCACCGTCAATCGGGAGCGCACAGATACGCAGTATTTT.